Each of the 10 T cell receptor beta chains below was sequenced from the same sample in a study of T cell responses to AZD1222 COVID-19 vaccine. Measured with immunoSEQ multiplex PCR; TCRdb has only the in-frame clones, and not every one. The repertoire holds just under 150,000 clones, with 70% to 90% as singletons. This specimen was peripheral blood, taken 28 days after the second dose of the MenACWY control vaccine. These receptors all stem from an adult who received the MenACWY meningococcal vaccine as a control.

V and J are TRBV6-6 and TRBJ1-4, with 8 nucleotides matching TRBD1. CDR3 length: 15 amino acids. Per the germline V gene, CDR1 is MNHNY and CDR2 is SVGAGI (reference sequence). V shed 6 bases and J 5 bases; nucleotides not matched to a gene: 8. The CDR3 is CASRLGQGENEKLFF. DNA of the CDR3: TGTGCCAGCAGGCTTGGACAGGGAGAGAATGAAAAACTGTTTTTT.

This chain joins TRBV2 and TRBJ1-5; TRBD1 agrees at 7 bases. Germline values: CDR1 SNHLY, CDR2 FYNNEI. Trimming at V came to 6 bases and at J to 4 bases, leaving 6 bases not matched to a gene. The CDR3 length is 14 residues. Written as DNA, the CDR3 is TGTGCCAGCAGGCTCAAGGGGGCGAATCAGCCCCAGCATTTT. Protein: CASRLKGANQPQHF.

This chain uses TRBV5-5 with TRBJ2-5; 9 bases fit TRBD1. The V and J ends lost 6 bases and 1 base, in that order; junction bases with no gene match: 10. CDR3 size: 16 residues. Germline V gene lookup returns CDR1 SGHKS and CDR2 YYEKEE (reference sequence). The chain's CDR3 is CASTKGDRGFQETQYF. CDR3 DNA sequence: TGTGCCAGCACCAAGGGCGACAGGGGGTTCCAAGAGACCCAGTACTTC.

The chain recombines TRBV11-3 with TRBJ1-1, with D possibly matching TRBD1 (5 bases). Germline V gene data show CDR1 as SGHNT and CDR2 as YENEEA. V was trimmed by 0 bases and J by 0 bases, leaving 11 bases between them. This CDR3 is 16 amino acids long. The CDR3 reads CASSLEGAKMNTEAFF. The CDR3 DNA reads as TGTGCCAGCAGCTTAGAAGGGGCGAAAATGAACACTGAAGCTTTCTTT.

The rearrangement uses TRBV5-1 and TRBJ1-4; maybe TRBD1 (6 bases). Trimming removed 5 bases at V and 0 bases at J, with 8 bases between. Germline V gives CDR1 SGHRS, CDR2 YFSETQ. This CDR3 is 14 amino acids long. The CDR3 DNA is TGCGCCAGCAGGGAGGGGGCAACTAATGAAAAACTGTTTTTT. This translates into CASREGATNEKLFF.

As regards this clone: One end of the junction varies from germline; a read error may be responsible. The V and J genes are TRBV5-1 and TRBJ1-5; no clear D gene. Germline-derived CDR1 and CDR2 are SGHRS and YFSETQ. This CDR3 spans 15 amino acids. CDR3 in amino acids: CASRLGSLSNQPQHF. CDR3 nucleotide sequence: TGCGCCAGCAGGTTGGGTAGTTTGAGCAATCAGCCCCAGCATTTT.

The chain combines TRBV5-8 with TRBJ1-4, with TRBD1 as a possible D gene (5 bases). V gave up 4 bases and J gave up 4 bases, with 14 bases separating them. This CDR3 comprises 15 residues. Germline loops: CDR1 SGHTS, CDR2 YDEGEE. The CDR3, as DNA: TGTGCCAGCAGCCCCCCGGGACGGTTTAATGAAAAACTGTTTTTT. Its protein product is CASSPPGRFNEKLFF.

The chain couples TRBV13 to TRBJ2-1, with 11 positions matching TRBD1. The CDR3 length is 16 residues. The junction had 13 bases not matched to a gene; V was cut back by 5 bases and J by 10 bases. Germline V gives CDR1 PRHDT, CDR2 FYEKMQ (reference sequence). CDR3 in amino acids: CASSPGQGAFRIEQFF. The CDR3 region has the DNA TGTGCCAGCAGCCCCGGACAGGGGGCGTTCAGGATCGAGCAGTTCTTC.

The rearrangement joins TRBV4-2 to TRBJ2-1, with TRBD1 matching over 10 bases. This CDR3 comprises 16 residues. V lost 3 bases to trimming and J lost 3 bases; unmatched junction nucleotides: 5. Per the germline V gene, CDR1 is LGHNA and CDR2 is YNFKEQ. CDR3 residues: CASSHAGQGIYNEQFF. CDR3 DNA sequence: TGTGCCAGCAGCCACGCGGGACAGGGGATCTACAATGAGCAGTTCTTC.

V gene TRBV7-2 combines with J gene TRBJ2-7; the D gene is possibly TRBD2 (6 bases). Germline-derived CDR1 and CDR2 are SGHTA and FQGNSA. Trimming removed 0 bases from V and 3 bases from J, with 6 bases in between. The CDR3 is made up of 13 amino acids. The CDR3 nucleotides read TGTGCCAGCAGCTTAGCGGGGGGCTACGAGCAGTACTTC. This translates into CASSLAGGYEQYF.